The 27 T cell receptor beta chains below were found in one sample sequenced in a study of blood T cells in healthy people across ages. A J-beta primer mix and a sample-barcoded 5' primer were used in a second PCR of roughly 6 to 11 cycles. TCRdb re-derived calls from the 5' RACE reads in MiXCR, one entry per CDR3 protein. The sample lists under 800,000 distinct CDR3 sequences; 20% to 25% were seen once. The sample comprised blood. These receptor sequences come from a man between 65 and 79 years old in good health.

The V and J genes are TRBV25-1 and TRBJ1-4; tentatively, D is TRBD1 (6 bases). Germline lookup yields CDR1 MGHDK and CDR2 SYGVNS. CDR3 length equals 15 residues. V lost 0 bases and J 8 bases, leaving 13 bases between the germline ends. CDR3 in DNA: TGTGCCAGCAGTGAATATGGGGGGCTCGGGGAAAAACTGTTTTTT. Translated, it gives CASSEYGGLGEKLFF.

The chain links TRBV7-8 to TRBJ2-1, with TRBD2 identical over 7 bases. Looked up from germline, CDR1 is SGHVS and CDR2 is FQNEAQ. The CDR3 runs to 15 residues. Germline trimming cut 2 bases from V and 1 base from J; bases unmatched to any gene: 2. The DNA for the CDR3 is TGTGCCAGCAGCTTACAAGCGGGATCCTACAATGAGCAGTTCTTC. This gives the protein CASSLQAGSYNEQFF.

This clonotype was counted between two and nine times. This chain joins TRBV12-3 or TRBV12-4 and TRBJ2-1; possible D gene TRBD1, 6 bases. The CDR3 sequence is 14 residues long. The germline V and J ends were trimmed by 8 bases and 3 bases, with 14 bases remaining between them. The CDR3, as DNA: TGTGCCAGCGCTACAGGGTCCCTCTACAATGAGCAGTTCTTC. Translated: CASATGSLYNEQFF.

The chain combines TRBV7-2 with TRBJ2-3, with D unclear. Germline CDR1 reads SGHTA; CDR2 reads FQGNSA. The CDR3 loop spans 15 amino acids. Trimming shortened V by 1 base and J by 4 bases, and 12 bases separated the two germline ends. This CDR3 is CASSLVGSSADTQYF. CDR3 bases: TGTGCCAGCAGCTTAGTGGGTAGCTCGGCAGATACGCAGTATTTT.

This clonotype was found a few times. The chain has TRBV4-1 and TRBJ2-1, with TRBD2 identical over 13 bases. With V trimmed by 1 base and J by 11 bases, 17 bases remained unmatched. The germline CDR1 and CDR2 sequences are MGHRA and YSYEKL. The CDR3 is 19 amino acids. This chain's CDR3 is CASSQVGALTSGRSHKQFF. CDR3 DNA: TGCGCCAGCAGCCAAGTAGGCGCTTTGACTAGCGGGAGGTCCCACAAGCAGTTCTTC.

This clonotype has only a few counts. The gene calls are TRBV2 and TRBJ1-1; perhaps TRBD1 as D (5 bases). Looked up from germline, CDR1 is SNHLY and CDR2 is FYNNEI. V lost 7 bases, J lost 7 bases, and 16 bases lay in between. This CDR3 is 13 amino acids long. The CDR3 sequence is CASNLLGQLEAFF. Written as DNA, the CDR3 is TGTGCCAGCAACCTATTAGGACAACTTGAAGCTTTCTTT.

The chain links TRBV29-1 to TRBJ2-3, with 8 positions matching TRBD1. The CDR3 runs 12 residues. The trim removed 5 bases at V and 6 bases at J, leaving 4 bases unmatched. Germline V lookup: CDR1 SQVTM, CDR2 ANQGSEA. The CDR3 loop reads CSVQGAGDTQYF. The CDR3 DNA reads TGCAGCGTTCAGGGGGCGGGTGATACGCAGTATTTT.

The chain couples TRBV20-1 to TRBJ2-1; 7 bases match TRBD2. The DNA end is more similar to TRBJ2-7, so the J call may be wrong. The germline V gene has CDR1 DFQATT and CDR2 SNEGSKA (reference sequence). The CDR3 length is 14 residues. The CDR3 nucleotides are TGCAGTGCTAGTGCAATAGCGGGCGTCGACGAGCAGTACTTC. Translation: CSASAIAGVDEQYF.

This clonotype has just a few counts. This chain uses TRBV10-3 with TRBJ1-5, with a weak D call TRBD1 (5 bases). The CDR3 covers 16 residues. CDR1 and CDR2 (germline): ENHRY, SYGVKD. V was pared by 2 bases and J by 0 bases, with 11 bases between. This chain's CDR3 is CAISEEGTRSNQPQHF. The CDR3 DNA reads TGTGCCATCAGTGAGGAAGGGACTCGTAGCAATCAGCCCCAGCATTTT.

The chain links TRBV12-3 or TRBV12-4 to TRBJ2-5; 8 bases map to TRBD2. This CDR3 region has 15 residues. V dropped 4 bases and J dropped 5; count of bases not matched to a gene: 9. The CDR3: CASSSRGGLVETQYF. The CDR3 DNA reads as TGTGCCAGCAGTTCCAGAGGGGGACTAGTCGAGACCCAGTACTTC.

V is TRBV5-1 and J is TRBJ2-3, with D unclear. This CDR3 comprises 14 residues. Germline CDR1 SGHRS, CDR2 YFSETQ. Trimming stripped 5 bases from V and 0 bases from J, with 10 bases between. The CDR3 bases are TGCGCCAGCAGGAGGCAGACAAGCACAGATACGCAGTATTTT. Protein product: CASRRQTSTDTQYF.

This clonotype occurred a few times. J is TRBJ1-4 and V is TRBV7-2, with D hard to call. CDR3 length: 15 residues. Germline CDR1 SGHTA, CDR2 FQGNSA. Between the trimmed V and J ends, which lost 2 bases and 0 bases, there was a span of 7 bases. The CDR3 spells CASSLRRTTNEKLFF. The CDR3 DNA reads as TGTGCCAGCAGCTTAAGACGGACAACTAATGAAAAACTGTTTTTT.

The table lists this clonotype with a few counts. V gene TRBV14 combines with J gene TRBJ2-3, with no clear D. There are 16 residues in the CDR3. CDR1 and CDR2 (germline): SGHDN, FVKESK. Trimming cost V 1 base and J 1 base, with 12 bases left between them. CDR3 amino acids: CASSQVQPFGTDTQYF. The CDR3 region has the DNA TGTGCCAGCAGCCAAGTGCAACCATTCGGCACAGATACGCAGTATTTT.

This sequence joins TRBV3-1 and TRBJ2-1; D might be TRBD1 (7 bases). Germline V gene data show CDR1 as LGHDT and CDR2 as YNNKEL (reference sequence). The CDR3 sequence is 17 residues long. V shed 4 bases and J shed 1 base, with 17 bases lying between them. CDR3 sequence (DNA): TGTGCCAGCAGCCCATTTCAGACAGGGAGGTCCTACAATGAGCAGTTCTTC. Translating it yields CASSPFQTGRSYNEQFF.

This chain links TRBV7-8 with TRBJ1-2, with TRBD1 matching 7 bases. The V gene's germline CDR1 is SGHVS and CDR2 FQNEAQ. V shed 6 bases, J shed 0 bases, and the junction held 4 bases outside the gene matches. The length of the CDR3 is 14 residues. CDR3 loop: CASRRDRANYGYTF. The CDR3 region has the DNA TGTGCCAGCAGACGGGACAGAGCTAACTATGGCTACACCTTC.

This sequence joins TRBV25-1 and TRBJ1-2; D is unclear. CDR3 length: 18 amino acids. Germline CDR1 and CDR2: MGHDK and SYGVNS. Trimming took 6 bases from V and 7 from J, leaving 30 bases between them. The CDR3 reads CASSEVGWGNQEDRGYTF. CDR3 DNA: TGTGCCAGCAGCGAGGTCGGCTGGGGTAATCAGGAGGATCGTGGCTACACCTTC.

The sample holds a few counts of this clonotype. The J gene is TRBJ2-5, the V gene TRBV5-1, with TRBD1 as a possible D gene (5 bases). CDR1 is SGHRS, CDR2 YFSETQ, per germline. Between the trimmed V and J ends, which lost 3 bases and 2 bases, there was a span of 11 bases. There are 14 residues in the CDR3. The CDR3 protein is CASSWWAGQETQYF. CDR3 DNA: TGCGCCAGCAGCTGGTGGGCAGGGCAAGAGACCCAGTACTTC.

The rearrangement joins TRBV5-1 to TRBJ2-5, with TRBD2 matching 12 bases. The V gene's germline CDR1 is SGHRS and CDR2 YFSETQ. With V trimmed by 3 bases and J by 0 bases, 6 bases remained unmatched. This CDR3 spans 17 amino acids. CDR3 bases: TGCGCCAGCAGCTCGGAGGGGACTAGCGGGTACCAAGAGACCCAGTACTTC. Its translation is CASSSEGTSGYQETQYF.

This clonotype has a handful of counts. One end of the junction does not line up with germline, which may come from a read error. The gene calls are TRBV7-3 and TRBJ2-3; 9 bases align to TRBD2. Germline CDR1 reads SGHTA; CDR2 reads FQGTGA. The CDR3 sequence is 14 residues long. CDR3: CASSPGTSRDTQYF. For the CDR3, the DNA is TGTGCCAGCAGCCCAGGGACTAGCAGAGATACGCAGTATTTT.

The chain uses TRBV4-3 and TRBJ2-3; 8 bases agree with TRBD2. J lost 0 bases, V lost 1 base, and 12 bases had no gene match. Germline CDR1 and CDR2: LGHNA and YSLEER. The CDR3 consists of 19 residues. The chain's CDR3 is CASSQGTVVAGWSTDTQYF. CDR3 in DNA: TGCGCCAGCAGCCAAGGGACAGTGGTAGCGGGATGGAGCACAGATACGCAGTATTTT.

The J gene is TRBJ2-5, the V gene TRBV28, with a weak D call TRBD2 (6 bases). The J call is doubtful: the DNA matches TRBJ2-7 better. The CDR3 runs to 13 residues. Germline lookup yields CDR1 MDHEN and CDR2 SYDVKM. In nucleotides, the CDR3 is TGTGCCAGCAGTTCCGGGGGTCTGGGCGAGCAGTACTTC. Its protein is CASSSGGLGEQYF.

This clonotype has more than one count but fewer than ten. This chain connects TRBV6-5 to TRBJ1-2; 10 positions agree with TRBD1. This CDR3 has 16 amino acids. Germline lookup yields CDR1 MNHEY and CDR2 SVGAGI. V lost 0 bases to trimming and J lost 10 bases; unmatched junction nucleotides: 11. This chain's CDR3 is CASSYSSTGGAQAYTF. The CDR3 DNA reads TGTGCCAGCAGTTACTCTTCGACAGGGGGCGCGCAAGCCTACACCTTC.

The chain employs TRBV5-6 and TRBJ2-2; the D gene is possibly TRBD1 (5 bases). Trimming cost V 4 bases and J 3 bases, with 13 bases left between them. The CDR3 totals 15 residues. Germline V CDR1 and CDR2: SGHDT, YYEEEE. CDR3 bases: TGTGCCAGCAGCCCCGACAGACTCGACACCGGGGAGCTGTTTTTT. This sequence encodes CASSPDRLDTGELFF.

The rearrangement uses TRBV7-9 and TRBJ2-7, with D perhaps being TRBD1 or TRBD2 (5 bases each). V gave up 1 base and J gave up 9 bases, with 16 bases separating them. The CDR3 covers 14 residues. The germline CDR1 and CDR2 sequences are SEHNR and FQNEAQ (reference sequence). CDR3 sequence reads: CASSLGRDRSWQYF. CDR3 nucleotide sequence: TGTGCCAGCAGCTTAGGAAGGGACCGGTCCTGGCAGTACTTC.

This clonotype was recorded a few times. V is TRBV5-8 and J is TRBJ2-2, with D perhaps TRBD2 (6 bases). Between the trimmed V and J ends, which lost 5 bases and 2 bases, there was a span of 16 bases. Germline CDR1 is SGHTS and CDR2 is YDEGEE. CDR3 length: 16 amino acids. The CDR3: CASRKAGTYNTGELFF. The CDR3 region has the DNA TGTGCCAGCAGGAAGGCCGGGACTTATAACACCGGGGAGCTGTTTTTT.

The chain combines TRBV20-1 with TRBJ2-7; D is unresolved. Germline CDR1 and CDR2: DFQATT and SNEGSKA (reference sequence). The CDR3 is 15 amino acids. Trimming removed 4 bases from V and 6 bases from J, with 22 bases in between. CDR3 nucleotide sequence: TGCAGTGCTACTAATCCGGGCAGAGCCTCATCCGAGCAGTACTTC. Its protein is CSATNPGRASSEQYF.

This clonotype was picked up one time. One junction end does not reproduce the germline sequence, and a read error may be involved. The chain employs TRBV7-2 and TRBJ2-1; no reliable D call. The CDR3 is 17 amino acids. Germline V gene data show CDR1 as SGHTA and CDR2 as FQGNSA. CDR3 coding DNA: TGTGCCAGCAGCTTAGCGGCGCAGGCGAGCTCCTGCAATGAGCAGTTCTTC. Its protein is CASSLAAQASSCNEQFF.